The rows below give T cell receptor beta chains drawn from one sample of a study of T cell responses to AZD1222 COVID-19 vaccine. Method: immunoSEQ multiplex PCR; TCRdb's copy keeps in-frame clones and lacks some. The sample carries more than 95,000 clones, 88% recorded once. The material sequenced was peripheral blood, taken on day 0 of AZD1222 vaccination. The receptors originated from an adult in good health. Each CDR3 is given with its conserved first and last residue. Each record gives: D gene, V gene, J gene, CDR3 protein, CDR3 DNA. The D gene is left open where the match is weak.

>-|TRBV6-1|TRBJ2-1
CASSASLGNSYNEQFF
TGTGCCAGCAGTGCGTCGCTTGGTAATTCCTACAATGAGCAGTTCTTC
>TRBD1|TRBV7-9|TRBJ2-7
CASSPGTGAGYEQYF
TGTGCCAGCAGCCCAGGGACAGGGGCCGGCTACGAGCAGTACTTC
>TRBD2|TRBV11-2|TRBJ2-7
CASSPQGLAGIPYEQYF
TGTGCCAGCAGCCCACAAGGACTAGCGGGGATCCCCTACGAGCAGTACTTC
>-|TRBV30|TRBJ2-7
CAWSEAPTSEQYF
TGTGCCTGGAGTGAAGCACCTACTAGCGAGCAGTACTTC
>TRBD2|TRBV2|TRBJ2-5
CASPSGRGETQYF
TGTGCCAGCCCTAGCGGGAGGGGAGAGACCCAGTACTTC
>TRBD2|TRBV7-9|TRBJ2-1
CASSYSGTSYNEQFF
TGTGCCAGCAGCTATAGCGGGACCTCCTACAATGAGCAGTTCTTC
>-|TRBV11-2|TRBJ2-1
CASSPRGRGSYNEQFF
TGTGCCAGCAGCCCTCGAGGTAGGGGCTCCTACAATGAGCAGTTCTTC
>TRBD1|TRBV6-5|TRBJ2-7
CASTSRQGLDEQYF
TGTGCCAGCACCTCACGACAGGGGCTCGACGAGCAGTACTTC
>TRBD2|TRBV27|TRBJ2-1
CASSSPGLAGGQFF
TGTGCCAGCAGTTCCCCGGGACTAGCGGGAGGGCAGTTCTTC
>TRBD2|TRBV7-9|TRBJ2-7
CASSSPLAERYEQYF
TGTGCCAGCAGCTCACCACTAGCGGAGCGCTACGAGCAGTACTTC
>TRBD1|TRBV25-1|TRBJ1-2
CASRDRGIEGYTF
TGTGCCAGCAGAGACAGGGGGATTGAAGGCTACACCTTC
>-|TRBV27|TRBJ2-7
CASSLGERTYEQYF
TGTGCCAGCAGTTTAGGGGAGAGGACCTACGAGCAGTACTTC
>-|TRBV3-1/TRBV3-2|TRBJ1-5
CASSQGSGNNQPQHF
TGTGCCAGCAGCCAAGGATCAGGGAACAATCAGCCCCAGCATTTT